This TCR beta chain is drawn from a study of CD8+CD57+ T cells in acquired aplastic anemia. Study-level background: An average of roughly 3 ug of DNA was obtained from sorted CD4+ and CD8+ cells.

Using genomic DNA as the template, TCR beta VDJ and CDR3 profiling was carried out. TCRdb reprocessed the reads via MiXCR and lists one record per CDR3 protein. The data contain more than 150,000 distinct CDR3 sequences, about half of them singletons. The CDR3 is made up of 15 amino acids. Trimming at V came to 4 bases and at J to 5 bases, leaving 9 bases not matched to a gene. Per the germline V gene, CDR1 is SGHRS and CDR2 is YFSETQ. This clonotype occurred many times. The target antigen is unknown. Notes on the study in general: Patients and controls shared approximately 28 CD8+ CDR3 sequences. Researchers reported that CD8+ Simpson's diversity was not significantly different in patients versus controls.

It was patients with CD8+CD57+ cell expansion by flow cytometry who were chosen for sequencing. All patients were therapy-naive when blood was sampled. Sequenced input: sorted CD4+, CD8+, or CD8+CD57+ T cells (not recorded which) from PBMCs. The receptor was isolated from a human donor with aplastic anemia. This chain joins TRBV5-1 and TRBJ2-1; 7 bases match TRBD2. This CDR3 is CASSLGLDLDNEQFF. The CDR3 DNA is TGCGCCAGCAGCCTAGGACTAGATCTTGACAATGAGCAGTTCTTC.